A selection of T cell receptor beta chains follows, all from one sample in a study of blood T cell repertoires in COVID-19. The protocol was immunoSEQ multiplex PCR, while the TCRdb copy is restricted to in-frame clones and leaves out a portion. The table records 60,000 to 70,000 clones, 80% to 85% of them present only once. Sequenced sample: peripheral blood. These receptors all come from a woman between 55 and 75 years old with acute or convalescent COVID-19. The CDR3 runs from the conserved cysteine through the conserved F or W.

CDR3 length | J gene | V gene | CDR3 protein
13 | TRBJ2-7 | TRBV6-6 | CASSPNTRSEQYF
15 | TRBJ1-6 | TRBV9 | CASSVDETGGSPLHF
17 | TRBJ2-6 | TRBV4-2 | CASSPRGASSGANVLTF
11 | TRBJ1-2 | TRBV20-1 | CSASPSGGYTF
14 | TRBJ1-2 | TRBV3-1/TRBV3-2 | CASSETGSNYGYTF
19 | TRBJ1-1 | TRBV6-1 | CASSERVPSWGSMNTEAFF
18 | TRBJ1-6 | TRBV7-3 | CASSPPLGGAGGDSPLHF
13 | TRBJ2-7 | TRBV10-2 | CASSALASYEQYF
13 | TRBJ2-2 | TRBV19 | CASSITETGELFF
17 | TRBJ1-3 | TRBV30 | CAWSGSGEGSSGNTIYF
14 | TRBJ2-2 | TRBV6-5 | CATWNRGNTGELFF
15 | TRBJ1-6 | TRBV7-6 | CASSRENSYNSPLHF
15 | TRBJ1-3 | TRBV4-1 | CASSQEVNFGNTIYF
15 | TRBJ1-2 | TRBV5-1 | CASSLDGQGAYGYTF
13 | TRBJ1-1 | TRBV27 | CASSFGQGAEAFF
13 | TRBJ1-4 | TRBV6-1 | CASSDRVFGKLFF
17 | TRBJ2-3 | TRBV7-2 | CASSPLGHLKVSDTQYF
15 | TRBJ2-7 | TRBV4-2 | CASSQGSGGSYEQYF